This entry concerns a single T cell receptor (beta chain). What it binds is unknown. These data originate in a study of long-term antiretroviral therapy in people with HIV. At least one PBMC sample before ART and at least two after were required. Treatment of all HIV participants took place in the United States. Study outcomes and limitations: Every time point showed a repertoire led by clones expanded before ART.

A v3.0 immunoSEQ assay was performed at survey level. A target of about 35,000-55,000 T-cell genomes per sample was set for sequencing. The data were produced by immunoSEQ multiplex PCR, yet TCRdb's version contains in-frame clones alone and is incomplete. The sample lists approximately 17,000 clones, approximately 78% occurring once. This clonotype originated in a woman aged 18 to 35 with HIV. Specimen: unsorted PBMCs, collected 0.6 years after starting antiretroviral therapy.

This chain's CDR3 is CASSLAGTGGHEQFF. CDR3 DNA: TGTGCCAGCAGCTTGGCCGGGACAGGGGGCCATGAGCAGTTCTTC. This sequence joins TRBV5-6 and TRBJ2-1; 12 bases line up with TRBD1. The CDR3 totals 15 residues. J was trimmed by 8 bases and V by 0 bases; bases with no gene match: 3. Germline V gene sequence: CDR1 SGHDT, CDR2 YYEEEE.